These 22 T cell receptor beta chains were all obtained from the same sample, sequenced in a study of T cell responses to AZD1222 COVID-19 vaccine. Here immunoSEQ multiplex PCR was the method, and the copy in TCRdb shows in-frame clones only, minus some. The data contain roughly 200,000 clones, roughly 92% of them singletons. Sequencing was performed on peripheral blood, taken 28 days after the second AZD1222 dose. These receptors all stem from an adult who received the AZD1222 COVID-19 vaccine.

The chain joins TRBV10-3 to TRBJ2-3; 11 bases agree with TRBD2. Germline values: CDR1 ENHRY, CDR2 SYGVKD. The V gene end was trimmed by 8 bases and the J gene end by 0 bases; junction bases not matched to a gene: 13. The length of the CDR3 is 18 residues. The CDR3, as DNA: TGTGCCATCGGCGCTGGGACTAGCGGCCGGGGAAGCACAGATACGCAGTATTTT. Its protein is CAIGAGTSGRGSTDTQYF.

This chain joins TRBV30 and TRBJ1-1; D not certain. The CDR3 runs 11 residues. The ends were cut back, 4 bases at V and 2 bases at J, with 5 bases in the middle. Germline V lookup: CDR1 GTSNPN, CDR2 SVGIG (reference sequence). This CDR3 reads CAWTFNTEAFF. CDR3 in DNA: TGTGCCTGGACATTTAACACTGAAGCTTTCTTT.

The V gene is TRBV13, the J gene TRBJ2-1; D is undetermined. This CDR3 is 16 amino acids long. Germline V lookup: CDR1 PRHDT, CDR2 FYEKMQ (reference sequence). The ends were cut back, 6 bases at V and 2 bases at J, with 17 bases in the middle. CDR3 residues: CASRRKRILTYNEQFF. CDR3 nucleotides: TGTGCCAGCAGACGCAAAAGGATTTTGACCTACAATGAGCAGTTCTTC.

The chain combines TRBV7-3 with TRBJ1-1; 7 nucleotides line up with TRBD1. The CDR3 spans 14 residues. The trim removed 5 bases at V and 5 bases at J, leaving 8 bases unmatched. Germline CDR1 and CDR2: SGHTA and FQGTGA. The CDR3 protein is CASSTGGGGTEAFF. In nucleotides, the CDR3 is TGTGCCAGCAGCACTGGAGGGGGCGGAACTGAAGCTTTCTTT.

The CDR3 DNA is TGCGCCAGCAGCCCCGGCCGGGGTAACGAAAAACTGTTTTTT. Amino acids: CASSPGRGNEKLFF. The V and J genes are TRBV5-1 and TRBJ1-4; D ambiguous. Trimming stripped 4 bases from V and 8 bases from J, with 15 bases between. The CDR3 runs 14 residues. Germline V gene data show CDR1 as SGHRS and CDR2 as YFSETQ.

The V call is TRBV7-9, the J call TRBJ2-5, with D unresolved. Germline lookup yields CDR1 SEHNR and CDR2 FQNEAQ (reference sequence). The ends were cut back, 1 base at V and 12 bases at J, with 6 bases in the middle. This CDR3 has 10 amino acids. The CDR3 loop reads CASSLELKYF. CDR3 DNA: TGTGCCAGCAGCTTAGAACTAAAGTACTTC.

This chain links TRBV3-1 (or the pseudogene TRBV3-2) with TRBJ1-5, with D uncertain. With 1 base removed from V and 0 bases from J, the gap between germline ends came to 7 bases. CDR1 LGHDT and CDR2 YNNKEL come from the germline V gene (reference sequence). The CDR3 covers 15 residues. The CDR3 DNA is TGTGCCAGCAGCCAAGGGGTACGTAGCAATCAGCCCCAGCATTTT. Translating gives CASSQGVRSNQPQHF.

The V and J genes are TRBV27 and TRBJ2-6; a weak D match, TRBD1 (6 bases). CDR1 MNHEY and CDR2 SMNVEV come from the germline V gene (reference sequence). The germline V and J ends were trimmed by 2 bases and 0 bases, with 29 bases remaining between them. This CDR3 is 23 amino acids long. The CDR3 is CASSLSFVTMLQGHTSGANVLTF. DNA of the CDR3: TGTGCCAGCAGTTTAAGTTTTGTAACTATGCTACAGGGCCATACCTCTGGGGCCAACGTCCTGACTTTC.

This sequence joins TRBV30 and TRBJ1-3; 7 bases are shared with TRBD1. Germline-derived CDR1 and CDR2 are GTSNPN and SVGIG (reference sequence). This CDR3 has 15 residues. V shed 4 bases and J 1 base; nucleotides not matched to a gene: 7. CDR3 DNA: TGTGCCTGGAAACAACAGGGGTGGTCTGGAAACACCATATATTTT. Encoded protein: CAWKQQGWSGNTIYF.

The chain joins TRBV7-2 to TRBJ2-4, with 7 nucleotides matching TRBD1. The CDR3 loop spans 13 amino acids. Looked up from germline, CDR1 is SGHTA and CDR2 is FQGNSA. J lost 8 bases, V lost 7 bases, and 8 bases had no gene match. The CDR3, as DNA: TGTGCCAGCAAAGAGGGGGCGAGCGACATTCAGTACTTC. Protein sequence: CASKEGASDIQYF.

The V and J genes are TRBV27 and TRBJ2-3; no clear D. There are 15 residues in the CDR3. Trimming stripped 7 bases from V and 7 bases from J, with 21 bases between. Germline lookup yields CDR1 MNHEY and CDR2 SMNVEV (reference sequence). The CDR3 loop reads CASTPSQAKRHTQYF. CDR3 coding DNA: TGTGCCAGCACTCCCTCCCAAGCGAAGCGCCATACGCAGTATTTT.

This chain uses TRBV7-9 with TRBJ1-2; D perhaps matches TRBD1 (6 bases). The V and J ends lost 8 bases and 6 bases respectively, with 16 bases between them. This CDR3 contains 13 residues. Germline CDR1 is SEHNR and CDR2 is FQNEAQ (reference sequence). The CDR3 DNA reads TGTGCCAGCGCAGGGGCGGGCAGGGATGGCTACACCTTC. Protein sequence: CASAGAGRDGYTF.

V is TRBV6-5 and J is TRBJ1-1; D ambiguous. The germline CDR1 and CDR2 sequences are MNHEY and SVGAGI. Trimming left V 8 bases short and J 1 base short, with 14 bases between. This CDR3 is 14 amino acids long. The CDR3 DNA follows: TGTGCCAGCCTACGGCTTCTTGGGAACACTGAAGCTTTCTTT. It encodes CASLRLLGNTEAFF.

The chain uses TRBV7-3 and TRBJ2-2; 13 nucleotides agree with TRBD2. The length of the CDR3 is 20 residues. Trimming at V came to 5 bases and at J to 5 bases, leaving 17 bases not matched to a gene. Germline V gene sequence: CDR1 SGHTA, CDR2 FQGTGA. In DNA, the CDR3 is TGTGCCAGCAGCCCCCTCGGGACTAGCGGGACCCGGCGGGGTACCGGGGAGCTGTTTTTT. It translates to CASSPLGTSGTRRGTGELFF.

J is TRBJ2-1 and V is TRBV7-6; the D is unclear. The CDR3 spans 15 residues. CDR1 is SGHVS and CDR2 is FNYEAQ in the germline V gene. Trimming removed 1 base at V and 6 bases at J, with 13 bases between. CDR3 nucleotide sequence: TGTGCCAGCAGCTTAGACTCCCTTAGTGTCAATGAGCAGTTCTTC. Amino acid sequence: CASSLDSLSVNEQFF.

V is TRBV4-3 and J is TRBJ1-4, with 7 nucleotides matching TRBD1. Germline assignment: CDR1 LGHNA and CDR2 YSLEER. The CDR3 extends over 13 amino acids. V was clipped by 3 bases and J by 10 bases; unmatched bases: 5. The CDR3 sequence: CASSQDRSRKLFF. As DNA, the CDR3 is TGCGCCAGCAGCCAGGACAGGTCGCGAAAACTGTTTTTT.

This clone was seen once. V and J are TRBV10-3 and TRBJ2-2; 11 bases are a match to TRBD1. CDR1 is ENHRY, CDR2 SYGVKD, per germline. CDR3 length: 14 amino acids. V lost 4 bases and J lost 6; bases outside the gene matches: 1. The CDR3 nucleotides read TGTGCCATCAGTGTGGGACAGGGGGCCGGGGAGCTGTTTTTT. It codes for CAISVGQGAGELFF.

The chain joins TRBV6-5 to TRBJ2-3; D not resolved. CDR3 length: 14 residues. Germline V CDR1 and CDR2: MNHEY, SVGAGI. V lost 0 bases, J lost 0 bases, and 4 bases lay in between. CDR3 bases: TGTGCCAGCAGTTACTCTCGTAGCACAGATACGCAGTATTTT. This encodes CASSYSRSTDTQYF.

The rearrangement uses TRBV4-3 and TRBJ2-2; TRBD1 aligns across 8 bases. Germline-derived CDR1 and CDR2 are LGHNA and YSLEER. The V and J ends lost 2 bases and 0 bases, in that order; junction bases with no gene match: 2. The CDR3 is 16 amino acids. CDR3 sequence: CASSQQDRANTGELFF. The CDR3 nucleotides read TGCGCCAGCAGCCAACAGGACAGGGCGAACACCGGGGAGCTGTTTTTT.

V and J are TRBV9 and TRBJ2-1; TRBD2 might be the D (5 bases). The CDR3 consists of 14 residues. The germline V gene encodes CDR1 SGDLS and CDR2 YYNGEE. The V gene lost 0 bases and the J gene lost 6 bases, with 10 bases spanning the gap. The chain's CDR3 is CASSVAGGGNEQFF. The CDR3 DNA reads as TGTGCCAGCAGCGTAGCTGGTGGAGGCAATGAGCAGTTCTTC. The whole variable domain, remainder taken from reference TRBV9 and TRBJ2-1, is DSGVTQTPKHLITATGQRVTLRCSPRSGDLSVYWYQQSLDQGLQFLIQYYNGEERAKGNILERFSAQQFPDLHSELNLSSLELGDSALYFCASSVAGGGNEQFFGPGTRLTVL.

This clone was recorded many times. The chain couples TRBV14 to TRBJ2-7; 10 nucleotides match TRBD1. V shed 4 bases and J 1 base; nucleotides not matched to a gene: 4. The germline V gene encodes CDR1 SGHDN and CDR2 FVKESK. The CDR3 totals 15 residues. The CDR3 sequence: CASSLMDRGSYEQYF. In DNA, the CDR3 is TGTGCCAGCAGCCTGATGGACAGGGGGTCCTACGAGCAGTACTTC.

The chain links TRBV6-6 to TRBJ1-5, with TRBD1 identical over 9 bases. The CDR3 is made up of 16 amino acids. Trimming took 6 bases from V and 4 from J; bases not matched to a gene: 10. Germline V lookup: CDR1 MNHNY, CDR2 SVGAGI (reference sequence). The CDR3 nucleotides read TGTGCCAGCAGCACAACGGGACAGGGCAGAAATCAGCCCCAGCATTTT. Encoded protein: CASSTTGQGRNQPQHF.